These T cell receptor beta chains were read from a single sample in a study of T cells in Graves' hyperthyroidism and ophthalmopathy. TCRdb fed the multiplex PCR reads into MiXCR, producing one record per CDR3 protein. Among 550,000 to 650,000 distinct CDR3 sequences listed, roughly 15% were seen once. Sequenced sample: blood. The source of these receptors is a middle-aged woman with Graves' hyperthyroidism. Both conserved end residues are part of each CDR3. D genes are given only for firm matches. Some rows mark clone size as missing; the rest say once, few, many or name a class of expanded clone.

TRBJ2-2 TRBV19 NA NA CASGTTNTGELFF TGTGCCAGCGGGACGACGAACACCGGGGAGCTGTTTTTT
TRBJ2-3 TRBV7-3 NA many CASSPTSHTDTQYF TGTGCCAGCAGCCCGACTAGTCACACAGATACGCAGTATTTT
TRBJ2-7 TRBV6-1 NA many CASPPPGTGLGEQYF TGTGCCAGCCCGCCCCCCGGAACAGGGCTTGGCGAGCAGTACTTC
TRBJ2-1 TRBV6-2/TRBV6-3 NA many CASSYGGLADKYNEQFF TGTGCCAGCAGTTACGGGGGGCTAGCGGACAAGTACAATGAGCAGTTCTTC
TRBJ2-5 TRBV11-2 NA many CASSLIKGIQETQYF TGTGCCAGCAGCTTAATTAAGGGTATCCAAGAGACCCAGTACTTC
TRBJ2-2 TRBV5-1 NA few CASSLGAANTGELFF TGCGCCAGCAGCTTGGGGGCGGCGAACACCGGGGAGCTGTTTTTT
TRBJ2-7 TRBV18 TRBD1 many CASSPLRDSYEQYF TGTGCCAGCTCACCATTACGGGACAGCTACGAGCAGTACTTC
TRBJ2-2 TRBV5-1 NA many CASSLEVFGELFF TGCGCCAGCAGCTTGGAGGTTTTCGGGGAGCTGTTTTTT
TRBJ2-3 TRBV11-2 TRBD1 many CASSTLGTETDTQYF TGTGCCAGCAGCACCCTGGGGACAGAGACAGATACGCAGTATTTT
TRBJ2-2 TRBV10-3 TRBD1 many CASSGTGGTGELFF TGTGCCAGTTCCGGGACAGGGGGCACCGGGGAGCTGTTTTTT
TRBJ2-5 TRBV15 NA NA CATSNGMPQETQYF TGTGCCACCAGCAACGGGATGCCCCAAGAGACCCAGTACTTC
TRBJ2-3 TRBV30 NA NA CAWSGGAGRTDTQYF TGTGCCTGGAGTGGGGGAGCGGGCCGCACAGATACGCAGTATTTT
TRBJ2-1 TRBV28 NA many CASRGPIGSNEQFF TGTGCCTCCCGGGGGCCGATTGGCAGCAATGAGCAGTTCTTC
TRBJ1-2 TRBV6-1 NA NA CASSEGVSGYTF TGTGCCAGCAGTGAAGGGGTTTCTGGCTACACCTTC
TRBJ2-7 TRBV7-6 TRBD2 few CASSLALPSGKFEQYF TGTGCCAGCAGCTTAGCCCTACCTAGCGGGAAGTTCGAGCAGTACTTC